Here is one T cell receptor beta chain with its context. Antigen specificity is unknown. Germline CDR1 reads GTSNPN; CDR2 reads SVGIG (reference sequence). The junction had 0 bases not matched to a gene; V was cut back by 5 bases and J by 5 bases. The CDR3 covers 12 residues. These data are taken from a study of cytomegalovirus exposure and HLA in healthy donors. The wider study: Unique TCR beta sequences numbering about 100 million came from approximately 180 million T cells in an earlier analysis.

The primer mix had 60 Vbeta and 13 Jbeta primers. Measured with immunoSEQ multiplex PCR; TCRdb has only the in-frame clones, and not every one. Of under 200,000 clones listed, about 80% are singletons. General observations from the study: Later analysis identified a missense DCLRE1C variant that was linked to TCR beta V- and J-gene trimming. Presence/absence analyses assumed roughly uniform sequencing depth across donors, which may not hold.

The specimen was PBMCs. This TCR was recovered from a woman in her thirties in good health and CMV-seropositive. The chain couples TRBV30 to TRBJ2-7; 13 bases agree with TRBD2. The CDR3 region is CAWGTSGNEQYF. In nucleotides, the CDR3 is TGTGCCTGGGGGACTAGCGGGAACGAGCAGTACTTC. Based on the CDR3 plus reference TRBV30 and TRBJ2-7, the full variable domain is SQTIHQWPATLVQPVGSPLSLECTVEGTSNPNLYWYRQAAGRGLQLLFYSVGIGQISSEVPQNLSASRPQDRQFILSSKKLLLSDSGFYLCAWGTSGNEQYFGPGTRLTVT.